Reported below is one T cell receptor beta chain. The antigen is not known. With 1 base removed from V and 2 bases from J, the gap between germline ends came to 18 bases. The CDR3 covers 17 residues. Germline-derived CDR1 and CDR2 are LGHNA and YSLEER. The run depth of the assay was deep. Sequencing used immunoSEQ multiplex PCR; TCRdb keeps in-frame clones, though not all of them. The repertoire consists of 1,500,000 or so clones, with roughly 95% occurring once and the leading ten covering approximately 1.2%. The data derive from a study of shared clonotypes between healthy human individuals. Study-wide results and limits: Only blood underwent sampling, and tissue repertoires likely differ.

This TCR derives from a man aged 25-45 years in good health. This rearrangement joins TRBV4-3 to TRBJ2-7; D is unresolved. Source material: naive CD4+ T cells sorted from blood. The sample's subset: CD45RA+ positively selected. The CDR3, as DNA: TGCGCCAGCAGCCAAGGGGTCCCCTCGGCCTATACCTACGAGCAGTACTTC. Translated: CASSQGVPSAYTYEQYF.